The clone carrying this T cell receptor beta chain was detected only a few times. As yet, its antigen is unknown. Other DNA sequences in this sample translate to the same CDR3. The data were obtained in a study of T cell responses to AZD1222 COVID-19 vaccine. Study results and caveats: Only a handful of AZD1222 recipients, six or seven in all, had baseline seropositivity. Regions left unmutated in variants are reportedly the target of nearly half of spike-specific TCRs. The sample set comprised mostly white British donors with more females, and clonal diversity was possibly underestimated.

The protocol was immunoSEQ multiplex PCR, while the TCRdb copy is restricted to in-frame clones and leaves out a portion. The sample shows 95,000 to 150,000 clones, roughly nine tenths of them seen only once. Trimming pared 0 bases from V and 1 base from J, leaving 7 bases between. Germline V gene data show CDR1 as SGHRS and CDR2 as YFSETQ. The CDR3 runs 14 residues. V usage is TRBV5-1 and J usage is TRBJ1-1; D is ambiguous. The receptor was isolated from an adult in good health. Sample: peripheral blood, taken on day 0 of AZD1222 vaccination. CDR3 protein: CASSLGTANTEAFF. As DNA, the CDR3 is TGCGCCAGCAGCTTGGGGACGGCGAACACTGAAGCTTTCTTT.